A selection of T cell receptor beta chains follows, all from one sample in a study of blood T cell repertoires in COVID-19. Clones were sequenced by immunoSEQ multiplex PCR, and TCRdb holds only the in-frame ones, with some missing. Seen here are about 200,000 clones, approximately 87% observed once, and the top ten hold 0.7% to 0.95%. Sequencing used peripheral blood. These receptor sequences come from a woman between 70 and 85 years old with acute or convalescent COVID-19. Each CDR3 is given with its conserved first and last residue.

>TRBV5-4|13
CASSPRDNTEAFF
>TRBV5-4|16
CASSLDARGRGTEAFF
>TRBV6-5|14
CASSPGQAFQPQHF
>TRBV5-6|17
CASSYLGQGGISTEAFF
>TRBV3-1/TRBV3-2|16
CASSPSGTGATGELFF
>TRBV2|14
CASTPQGNNYGYTF
>TRBV28|14
CASSFGTGNTEAFF
>TRBV6-5|15
CASSIDRGRFYEQYF
>TRBV6-2/TRBV6-3|12
CASSYSFTEAFF
>TRBV5-6|12
CASSRLGYEQYF
>TRBV5-6|18
CASSSLGGAGTGSSPLHF
>TRBV11-2|13
CASRSQGRDTQYF
>TRBV28|13
CASSLAGRKTQYF
>TRBV7-9|14
CASSLSGANTEAFF
>TRBV3-1/TRBV3-2|17
CASSHSSAGLVNNEQFF
>TRBV27|15
CASSPLTGANTEAFF
>TRBV9|13
CASSQQGYTEAFF
>TRBV7-2|14
CASSLVGGNTEAFF
>TRBV5-1|14
CASSLSAGRDEQYF
>TRBV11-2|13
CASSLGHNYGYTF
>TRBV5-1|16
CASSPWGQGLQETQYF
>TRBV11-3|15
CASSLDTLALDEQFF
>TRBV5-1|16
CASSPTLAGGQHEQFF
>TRBV14|14
CASSQDGGYTEAFF